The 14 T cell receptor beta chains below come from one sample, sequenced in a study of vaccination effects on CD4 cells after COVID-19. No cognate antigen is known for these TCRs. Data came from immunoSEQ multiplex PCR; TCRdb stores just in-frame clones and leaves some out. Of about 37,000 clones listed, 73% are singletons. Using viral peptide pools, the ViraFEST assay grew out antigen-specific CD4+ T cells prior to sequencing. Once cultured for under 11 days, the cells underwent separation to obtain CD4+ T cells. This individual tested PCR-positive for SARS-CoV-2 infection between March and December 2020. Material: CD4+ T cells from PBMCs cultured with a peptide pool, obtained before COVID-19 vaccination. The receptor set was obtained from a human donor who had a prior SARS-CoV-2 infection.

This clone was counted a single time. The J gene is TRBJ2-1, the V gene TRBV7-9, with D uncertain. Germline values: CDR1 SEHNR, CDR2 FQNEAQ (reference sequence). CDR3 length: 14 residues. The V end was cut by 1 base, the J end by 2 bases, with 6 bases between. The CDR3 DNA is TGTGCCAGCAGCTTAGAACCGGCCTACAATGAGCAGTTCTTC. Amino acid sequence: CASSLEPAYNEQFF.

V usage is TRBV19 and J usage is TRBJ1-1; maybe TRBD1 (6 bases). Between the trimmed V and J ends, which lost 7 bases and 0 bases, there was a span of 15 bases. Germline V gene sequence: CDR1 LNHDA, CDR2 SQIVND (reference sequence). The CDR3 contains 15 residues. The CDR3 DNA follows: TGTGCCAGTATTTTCCACGGACAGCTGAACACTGAAGCTTTCTTT. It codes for CASIFHGQLNTEAFF.

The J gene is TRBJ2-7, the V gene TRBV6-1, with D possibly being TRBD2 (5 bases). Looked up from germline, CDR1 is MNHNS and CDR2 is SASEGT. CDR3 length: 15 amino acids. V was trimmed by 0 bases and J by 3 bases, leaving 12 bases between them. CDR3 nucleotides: TGTGCCAGCAGTGAAGCAGGGAAGGAGGACTACGAGCAGTACTTC. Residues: CASSEAGKEDYEQYF.

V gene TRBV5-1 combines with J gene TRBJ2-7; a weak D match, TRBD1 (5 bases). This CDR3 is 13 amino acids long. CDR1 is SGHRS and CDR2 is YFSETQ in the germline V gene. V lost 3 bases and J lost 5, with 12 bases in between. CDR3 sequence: CASSYFGQDEQYF. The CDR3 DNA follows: TGCGCCAGCAGCTACTTTGGACAAGACGAGCAGTACTTC.

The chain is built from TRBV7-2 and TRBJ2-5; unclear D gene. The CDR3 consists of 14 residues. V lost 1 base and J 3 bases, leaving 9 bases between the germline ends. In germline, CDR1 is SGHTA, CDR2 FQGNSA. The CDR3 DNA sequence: TGTGCCAGCAGCTTAGTGGCAGCCGAAGAGACCCAGTACTTC. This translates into CASSLVAAEETQYF.

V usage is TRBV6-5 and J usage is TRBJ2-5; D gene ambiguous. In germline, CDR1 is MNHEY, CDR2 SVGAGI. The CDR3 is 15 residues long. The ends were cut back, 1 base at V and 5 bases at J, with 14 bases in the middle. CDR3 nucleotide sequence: TGTGCCAGCAGTTACTTTGCGGCGATGGGGGAGACCCAGTACTTC. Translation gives CASSYFAAMGETQYF.

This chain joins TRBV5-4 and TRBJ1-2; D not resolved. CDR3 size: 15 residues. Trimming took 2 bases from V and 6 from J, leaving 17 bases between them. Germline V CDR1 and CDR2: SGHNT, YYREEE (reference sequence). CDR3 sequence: CASSLPIRTDDGYTF. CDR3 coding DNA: TGTGCCAGCAGCTTACCCATTCGGACCGACGATGGCTACACCTTC. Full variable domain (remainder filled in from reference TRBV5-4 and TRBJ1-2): ETGVTQSPTHLIKTRGQQVTLRCSSQSGHNTVSWYQQALGQGPQFIFQYYREEENGRGNFPPRFSGLQFPNYSSELNVNALELDDSALYLCASSLPIRTDDGYTFGSGTRLTVV.

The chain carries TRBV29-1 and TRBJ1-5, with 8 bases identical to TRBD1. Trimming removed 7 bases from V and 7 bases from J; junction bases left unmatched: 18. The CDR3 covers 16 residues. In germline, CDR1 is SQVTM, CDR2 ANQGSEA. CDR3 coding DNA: TGCAGCGGGGCGGACAGGGCCTCAAAGGGGGAGCAGCCCCAGCATTTT. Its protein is CSGADRASKGEQPQHF. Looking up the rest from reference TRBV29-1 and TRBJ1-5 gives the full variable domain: SAVISQKPSRDICQRGTSLTIQCQVDSQVTMMFWYRQQPGQSLTLIATANQGSEATYESGFVIDKFPISRPNLTFSTLTVSNMSPEDSSIYLCSGADRASKGEQPQHFGDGTRLSIL.

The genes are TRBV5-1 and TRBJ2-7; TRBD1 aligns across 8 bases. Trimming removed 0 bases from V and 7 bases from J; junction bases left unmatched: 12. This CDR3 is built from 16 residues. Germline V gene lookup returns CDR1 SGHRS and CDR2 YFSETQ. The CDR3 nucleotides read TGCGCCAGCAGCTTGGCATGGGGACAGGTGGTGAGGGAGCAGTACTTC. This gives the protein CASSLAWGQVVREQYF.

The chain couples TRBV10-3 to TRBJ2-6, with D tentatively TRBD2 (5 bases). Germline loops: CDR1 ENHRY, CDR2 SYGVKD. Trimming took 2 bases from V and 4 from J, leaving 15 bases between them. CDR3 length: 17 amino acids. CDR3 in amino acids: CAISETGRSPGANVLTF. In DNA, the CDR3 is TGTGCCATCAGTGAGACGGGGAGATCCCCCGGGGCCAACGTCCTGACTTTC.

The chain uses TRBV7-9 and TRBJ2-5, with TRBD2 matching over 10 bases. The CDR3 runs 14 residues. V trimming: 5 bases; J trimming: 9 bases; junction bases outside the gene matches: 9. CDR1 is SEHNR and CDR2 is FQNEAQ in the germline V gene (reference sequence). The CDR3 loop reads CASSPPKRGGPQYF. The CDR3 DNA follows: TGTGCCAGCAGCCCCCCGAAGCGGGGGGGCCCCCAGTACTTC. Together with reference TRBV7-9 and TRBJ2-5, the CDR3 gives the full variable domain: DTGVSQNPRHKITKRGQNVTFRCDPISEHNRLYWYRQTLGQGPEFLTYFQNEAQLEKSRLLSDRFSAERPKGSFSTLEIQRTEQGDSAMYLCASSPPKRGGPQYFGPGTRLLVL.

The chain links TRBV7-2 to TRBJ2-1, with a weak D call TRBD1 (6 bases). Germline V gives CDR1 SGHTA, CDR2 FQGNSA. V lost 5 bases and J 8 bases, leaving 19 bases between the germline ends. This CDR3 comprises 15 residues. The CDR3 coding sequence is TGTGCCAGCAGCCCCGGGACAATTCTTGAGGATGAGCAGTTCTTC. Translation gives CASSPGTILEDEQFF.

CDR3 in amino acids: CASSLADSGTEAFF. The DNA for the CDR3 is TGTGCCAGCAGCTTAGCGGACAGCGGGACTGAAGCTTTCTTT. The chain combines TRBV7-9 with TRBJ1-1; TRBD1 is a possible D gene (6 bases). CDR1 and CDR2 (germline): SEHNR, FQNEAQ (reference sequence). V was clipped by 0 bases and J by 5 bases, with 10 bases between them. This CDR3 contains 14 residues.

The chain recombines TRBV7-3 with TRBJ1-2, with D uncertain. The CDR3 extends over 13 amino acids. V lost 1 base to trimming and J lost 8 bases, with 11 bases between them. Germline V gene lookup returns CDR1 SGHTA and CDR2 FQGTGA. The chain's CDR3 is CASSLITGFGYTF. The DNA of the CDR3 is TGTGCCAGCAGCTTAATAACTGGCTTCGGCTACACCTTC.